The present entry profiles one TCR beta chain with its context. Its antigen is unidentified. The data were taken from a study of cytomegalovirus exposure and HLA in healthy donors. Study-wide background: The approximately 120 validation repertoires, a later analysis reported, used the same platform as the approximately 630 first-cohort repertoires.

Libraries were prepared by immunoSEQ multiplex PCR; TCRdb keeps only in-frame clonotypes and omits some of them. The sample records about 340,000 clones, about nine tenths being singletons. Overall study findings and caveats: Investigators reported 150 to 200 TCR beta chains as tied to cytomegalovirus. As confirmed in vitro, three CMV-associated chains were specific for CMV antigens. Cytomegalovirus status was reportedly diagnosed by the classifier with high specificity and sensitivity.

This CDR3 comprises 15 residues. The trim removed 4 bases at V and 1 base at J, leaving 5 bases unmatched. Germline CDR1 is LGHNA and CDR2 is YSLEER. V and J are TRBV4-3 and TRBJ2-3; 7 nucleotides line up with TRBD2. The sequencing sample was made of PBMCs. The receptor was isolated from a woman in her late teens or twenties in good health and CMV-seronegative. The CDR3 protein is CASSPGRWGTDTQYF. The DNA of the CDR3 is TGCGCCAGCAGCCCCGGGAGGTGGGGCACAGATACGCAGTATTTT.